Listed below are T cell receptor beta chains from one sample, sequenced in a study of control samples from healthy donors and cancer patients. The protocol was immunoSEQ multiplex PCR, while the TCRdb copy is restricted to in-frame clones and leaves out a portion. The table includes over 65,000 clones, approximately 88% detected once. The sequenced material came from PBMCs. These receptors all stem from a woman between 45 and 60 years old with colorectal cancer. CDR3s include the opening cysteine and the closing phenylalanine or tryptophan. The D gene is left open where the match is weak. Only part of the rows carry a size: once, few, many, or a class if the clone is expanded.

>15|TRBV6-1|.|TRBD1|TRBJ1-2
TGTGCCAGCAGTGAAGGGGCAGGGGGCGCGGAGGGCTACACCTTC
CASSEGAGGAEGYTF
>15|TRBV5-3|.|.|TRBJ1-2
TGTGCCAGAAGCCACCACTACAGGGTGCGCTATGGCTACACCTTC
CARSHHYRVRYGYTF
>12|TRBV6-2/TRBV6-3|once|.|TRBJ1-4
TGTGCCAGCAGTTACCGAACAGAAAAACTGTTTTTT
CASSYRTEKLFF
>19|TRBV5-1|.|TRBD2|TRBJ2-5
TGCGCCAGCAGCGTCTCCGGGACTAGCGGGGCCCTCCCCCGGGGGACCCAGTACTTC
CASSVSGTSGALPRGTQYF
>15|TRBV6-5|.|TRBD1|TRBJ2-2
TGTGCCAGCAGTCCGGGGACAGGGGACACCGGGGAGCTGTTTTTT
CASSPGTGDTGELFF
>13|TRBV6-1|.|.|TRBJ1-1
TGTGCCAGCAGTGATGGGGTGAACACTGAAGCTTTCTTT
CASSDGVNTEAFF
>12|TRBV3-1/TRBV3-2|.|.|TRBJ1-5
TGTGCCAGCAGCCAAGGTATACCAACCCAGCATTTT
CASSQGIPTQHF
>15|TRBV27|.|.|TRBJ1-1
TGTGCCAGCACCTCTCTCGGGGCCTTTGGAACTGAAGCTTTCTTT
CASTSLGAFGTEAFF
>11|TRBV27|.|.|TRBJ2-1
TGTGCCAGCAACCTCCACAATGAGCAGTTCTTC
CASNLHNEQFF
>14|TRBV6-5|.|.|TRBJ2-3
TGTGCCAGCAGTTACTCGGCTAGCCCAGATACGCAGTATTTT
CASSYSASPDTQYF
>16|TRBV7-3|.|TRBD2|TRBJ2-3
TGTGCCAGCAGCACACTTAGCGGGGGGCCCACAGATACGCAGTATTTT
CASSTLSGGPTDTQYF
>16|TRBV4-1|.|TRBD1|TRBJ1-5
TGCGCCAGCAGCCAAGATAGCAGGGGGATTAATCAGCCCCAGCATTTT
CASSQDSRGINQPQHF
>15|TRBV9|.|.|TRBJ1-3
TGTGCCAGCAGCCCCTGGGACATCTCTGGAAACACCATATATTTT
CASSPWDISGNTIYF